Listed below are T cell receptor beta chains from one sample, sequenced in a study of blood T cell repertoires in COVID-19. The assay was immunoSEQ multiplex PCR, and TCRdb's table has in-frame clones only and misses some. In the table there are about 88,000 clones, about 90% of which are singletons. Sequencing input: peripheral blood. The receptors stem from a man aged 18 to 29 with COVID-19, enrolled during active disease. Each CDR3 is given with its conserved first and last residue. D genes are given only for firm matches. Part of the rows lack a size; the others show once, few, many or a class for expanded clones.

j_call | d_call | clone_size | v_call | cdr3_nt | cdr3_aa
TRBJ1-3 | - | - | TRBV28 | TGTGCCAGCAGTTTCGGTGACGGGTCCTCTGGAAACACCATATATTTT | CASSFGDGSSGNTIYF
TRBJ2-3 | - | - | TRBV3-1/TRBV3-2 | TGTGCCAGCAGCCAATTTCAGGGTGGCACAGATACGCAGTATTTT | CASSQFQGGTDTQYF
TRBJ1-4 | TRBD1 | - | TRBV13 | TGTGCCAGCAGCTTAGTTACTGGGACAGGGATAGAAAAACTGTTTTTT | CASSLVTGTGIEKLFF
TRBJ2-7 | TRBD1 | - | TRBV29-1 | TGCAGCGGATCCTTGACAGGGAACTCCTACGAGCAGTACTTC | CSGSLTGNSYEQYF
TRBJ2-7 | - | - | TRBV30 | TGTGCCTGGAGTTCAGGGTCCTACGAGCAGTACTTC | CAWSSGSYEQYF
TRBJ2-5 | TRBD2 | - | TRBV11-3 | TGTGCCAGCAGCGCGGGACTAGGAGAGACCCAGTACTTC | CASSAGLGETQYF
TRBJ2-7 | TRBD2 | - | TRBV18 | TGTGCCAGCTCGCCCCGGACTAGCGGACCCTACGAGCAGTACTTC | CASSPRTSGPYEQYF
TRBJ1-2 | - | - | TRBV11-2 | TGTGCCAGCAGCTCGCTGGGCGGCTACACCTTC | CASSSLGGYTF
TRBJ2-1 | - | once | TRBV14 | TGTGCCAGCAGCCGCCTCAGGGGTTTCCAGCAGTTCTTC | CASSRLRGFQQFF
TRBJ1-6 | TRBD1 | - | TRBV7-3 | TGTGCCAGCAGCTTAAACAGGGGAGATGGTAATTCACCCCTCCACTTT | CASSLNRGDGNSPLHF
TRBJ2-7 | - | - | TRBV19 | TGTGCCAGTAGTACACAGGCGGGACTTTACGAGCAGTACTTC | CASSTQAGLYEQYF
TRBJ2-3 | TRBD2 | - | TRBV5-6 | TGTGCCAGCAGCCACCCTAATTCGGGAGGGAGCACAGATACGCAGTATTTT | CASSHPNSGGSTDTQYF
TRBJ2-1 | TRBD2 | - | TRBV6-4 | TGTGCCAGCAGTGACCCAACCGGGACTAGCGGGATCAATGAGCAGTTCTTC | CASSDPTGTSGINEQFF
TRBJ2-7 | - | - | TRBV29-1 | TGCAGCGTGCGGACCGGGACCTACGAGCAGTACTTC | CSVRTGTYEQYF
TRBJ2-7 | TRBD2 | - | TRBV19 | TGTGCCAGTAGTGTGAATGGAGGGAGGGACTACGAGCAGTACTTC | CASSVNGGRDYEQYF
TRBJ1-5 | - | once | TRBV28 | TGTGCCAGCAGTCGTCGAGGGTATGATCAGCCCCAGCATTTT | CASSRRGYDQPQHF
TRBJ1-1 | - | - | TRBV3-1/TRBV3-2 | TGTGCCAGCAGCCTTGGACTGGGCACTGAAGCTTTCTTT | CASSLGLGTEAFF
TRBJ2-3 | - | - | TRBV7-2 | TGTGCCAGCAGCTTACGAGGGATAACAGATACGCAGTATTTT | CASSLRGITDTQYF
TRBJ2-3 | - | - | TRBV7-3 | TGTGCCAGCAGCTGGGGGCGAACAGATACGCAGTATTTT | CASSWGRTDTQYF
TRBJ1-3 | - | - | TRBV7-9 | TGTGCCAGCAGCCCGCGGGGAGTTGCCGGAAACACCATATATTTT | CASSPRGVAGNTIYF
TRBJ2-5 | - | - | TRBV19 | TGTGCCAGTAGTATCCCCCAACACAGGGTGCAAGAGACCCAGTACTTC | CASSIPQHRVQETQYF
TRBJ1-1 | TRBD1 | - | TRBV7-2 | TGTGCCAGCAGACCCACAGGGGGAAACACTGAAGCTTTCTTT | CASRPTGGNTEAFF
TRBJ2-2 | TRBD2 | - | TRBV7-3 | TGTGCCAGCAGCCCATCCGGGACTAGCGGCGGGGAGCTGTTTTTT | CASSPSGTSGGELFF
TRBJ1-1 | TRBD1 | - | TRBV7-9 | TGTGCCAGCAGCCAGTGGACAGGGAATGAAGCTTTCTTT | CASSQWTGNEAFF
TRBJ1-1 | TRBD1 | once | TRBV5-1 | TGCGCCAGCAGCTTCCGTGACAGGGGAGTCACTGAAGCTTTCTTT | CASSFRDRGVTEAFF
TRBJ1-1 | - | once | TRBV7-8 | TGTGCCAGCAGCTTAGAAAGAGGGATGAACACTGAAGCTTTCTTT | CASSLERGMNTEAFF
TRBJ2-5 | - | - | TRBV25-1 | TGTGCCAGCAGTCCACCAAGGGGGTTGTCAGAGACCCAGTACTTC | CASSPPRGLSETQYF
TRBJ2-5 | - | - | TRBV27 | TGTGCCAGCAGTCGATTCGGAGAGACCCAGTACTTC | CASSRFGETQYF
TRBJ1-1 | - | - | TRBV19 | TGTGCCAGCGGTTCGAACACTGAAGCTTTCTTT | CASGSNTEAFF
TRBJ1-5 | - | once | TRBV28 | TGTGCCAGCAGTTTATTGCAGGGAGGTCAGCCCCAGCATTTT | CASSLLQGGQPQHF
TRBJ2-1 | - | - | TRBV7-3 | TGTGCCAGCAGCCCAACAGGGTACAATGAGCAGTTCTTC | CASSPTGYNEQFF
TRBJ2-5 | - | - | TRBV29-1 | TGCAGCGTTGAGGGAATTGCCGGGGTCCAAGAGACCCAGTACTTC | CSVEGIAGVQETQYF
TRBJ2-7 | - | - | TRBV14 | TGTGCCAGCAGCCAAGAGGTGGGCCACGAGCAGTACTTC | CASSQEVGHEQYF
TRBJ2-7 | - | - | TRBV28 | TGTGCCAGCCGAGGCGGGGTCTACGAGCAGTACTTC | CASRGGVYEQYF
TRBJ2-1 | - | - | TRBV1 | TGCACCAGCAGCCGGCGGGTGGGCTCCTACAATGAGCAGTTCTTC | CTSSRRVGSYNEQFF
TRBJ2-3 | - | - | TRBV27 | TGTGCCAGCAGTTTATCCTTCACAGATACGCAGTATTTT | CASSLSFTDTQYF
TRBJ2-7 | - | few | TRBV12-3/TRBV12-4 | TGTGCCAGCAGTCAACGACTTGCGAACGAGCAGTACTTC | CASSQRLANEQYF
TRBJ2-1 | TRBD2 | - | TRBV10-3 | TGTGCCATCAGGGGACTAGCGGGAGGCTACAATGAGCAGTTCTTC | CAIRGLAGGYNEQFF
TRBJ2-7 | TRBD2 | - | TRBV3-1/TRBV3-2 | TGTGCCAGCAGCCATGAGCGGGGCTCCTACGAGCAGTACTTC | CASSHERGSYEQYF
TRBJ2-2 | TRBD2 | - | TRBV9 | TGTGCCAGCAGCGTAGAGGTGGGAGGGCCCGGCACCGGGGAGCTGTTTTTT | CASSVEVGGPGTGELFF
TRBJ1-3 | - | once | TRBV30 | TGTGCCTGGAGTGTTAAGCCTGGAAACACCATATATTTT | CAWSVKPGNTIYF